The 8 T cell receptor beta chains below all came from one sample that was sequenced in a study of control samples from healthy donors and cancer patients. This table comes from immunoSEQ multiplex PCR, and its TCRdb copy is limited to in-frame clones, with some not included. The repertoire holds about 160,000 clones, with roughly 94% as singletons. The sample taken for sequencing was blood. These receptors all stem from a woman between 40 and 55 years old in good health.

V is TRBV24-1 and J is TRBJ2-2; 9 bases line up with TRBD2. The V and J ends lost 2 bases and 6 bases, in that order; junction bases with no gene match: 9. Germline CDR1 is KGHDR and CDR2 is SFDVKD. This CDR3 region has 17 residues. This CDR3 reads CATSDSAGGGTAGELFF. The DNA for the CDR3 is TGTGCCACCAGTGATTCAGCGGGGGGAGGTACCGCCGGGGAGCTGTTTTTT.

This chain connects TRBV5-1 to TRBJ1-1; the match to TRBD1 covers 10 bases. This CDR3 is 17 amino acids long. The V and J ends lost 7 bases and 0 bases, in that order; junction bases with no gene match: 12. The germline gives CDR1 SGHRS, CDR2 YFSETQ. The CDR3 coding sequence is TGCGCCAGCGAGGGTGGACAGGGGGAAAGGTTGAACACTGAAGCTTTCTTT. Translation gives CASEGGQGERLNTEAFF.

This rearrangement joins TRBV6-5 to TRBJ2-1; no reliable D call. Germline V CDR1 and CDR2: MNHEY, SVGAGI. This CDR3 region has 12 residues. Trimming took off 2 bases at V and 7 bases at J, with 6 bases between the two ends. DNA for the CDR3: TGTGCCAGCAGTTACGACCGTAATGAGCAGTTCTTC. Translated: CASSYDRNEQFF.

J is TRBJ1-5 and V is TRBV19; TRBD1 matches at 8 bases. Germline CDR1 LNHDA, CDR2 SQIVND (reference sequence). J was trimmed by 6 bases and V by 6 bases; bases with no gene match: 7. The CDR3 runs to 14 residues. The CDR3 DNA is TGTGCCAGTAGCATGGACAGGGCGGGTCAGCCCCAGCATTTT. This encodes CASSMDRAGQPQHF. Full variable domain (outside the CDR3, taken from reference TRBV19 and TRBJ1-5): DGGITQSPKYLFRKEGQNVTLSCEQNLNHDAMYWYRQDPGQGLRLIYYSQIVNDFQKGDIAEGYSVSREKKESFPLTVTSAQKNPTAFYLCASSMDRAGQPQHFGDGTRLSIL.

The V gene is TRBV6-2 or TRBV6-3, the J gene TRBJ1-1; a possible D gene is TRBD1 (5 bases). The CDR3 is made up of 17 amino acids. Trimming stripped 3 bases from V and 0 bases from J, with 17 bases between. From germline, CDR1 is MNHEY and CDR2 SVGEGT. CDR3 in amino acids: CASSYLRRQTMNTEAFF. In nucleotides, the CDR3 is TGTGCCAGCAGTTATTTGCGAAGACAGACCATGAACACTGAAGCTTTCTTT.

A single count supports this clone. The V call is TRBV2, the J call TRBJ1-2; D is perhaps TRBD1 (6 bases). The CDR3 contains 14 residues. With 7 bases removed from V and 3 bases from J, the gap between germline ends came to 15 bases. Germline V gives CDR1 SNHLY, CDR2 FYNNEI. The CDR3 loop reads CASIRTAQDYGYTF. CDR3 in DNA: TGTGCCAGCATCCGGACAGCACAAGACTATGGCTACACCTTC. The complete variable domain, with remaining parts taken from reference TRBV2 and TRBJ1-2, reads EPEVTQTPSHQVTQMGQEVILRCVPISNHLYFYWYRQILGQKVEFLVSFYNNEISEKSEIFDDQFSVERPDGSNFTLKIRSTKLEDSAMYFCASIRTAQDYGYTFGSGTRLTVV.

For this clone: Other DNA sequences in the sample encode the same CDR3. CDR3 loop: CASSLRGAGNTGELFF. In DNA form, the CDR3 reads TGCGCCAGCAGCTTGAGGGGGGCTGGGAACACCGGGGAGCTGTTTTTT. J is TRBJ2-2 and V is TRBV5-1; the D gene could be TRBD1 or TRBD2 (6 bases each). Trimming removed 1 base at V and 1 base at J, with 11 bases between. The germline V gene encodes CDR1 SGHRS and CDR2 YFSETQ. This CDR3 is 16 amino acids long.

DNA of the CDR3: TGCGCCAGCAGCTTGACTAGCGGCACAGATACGCAGTATTTT. Its translation is CASSLTSGTDTQYF. The rearrangement uses TRBV5-1 and TRBJ2-3, with 7 nucleotides matching TRBD2. The V segment lost 1 base and the J segment 1 base; nucleotides outside the gene matches: 0. CDR1 and CDR2 (germline): SGHRS, YFSETQ. This CDR3 region has 14 residues.